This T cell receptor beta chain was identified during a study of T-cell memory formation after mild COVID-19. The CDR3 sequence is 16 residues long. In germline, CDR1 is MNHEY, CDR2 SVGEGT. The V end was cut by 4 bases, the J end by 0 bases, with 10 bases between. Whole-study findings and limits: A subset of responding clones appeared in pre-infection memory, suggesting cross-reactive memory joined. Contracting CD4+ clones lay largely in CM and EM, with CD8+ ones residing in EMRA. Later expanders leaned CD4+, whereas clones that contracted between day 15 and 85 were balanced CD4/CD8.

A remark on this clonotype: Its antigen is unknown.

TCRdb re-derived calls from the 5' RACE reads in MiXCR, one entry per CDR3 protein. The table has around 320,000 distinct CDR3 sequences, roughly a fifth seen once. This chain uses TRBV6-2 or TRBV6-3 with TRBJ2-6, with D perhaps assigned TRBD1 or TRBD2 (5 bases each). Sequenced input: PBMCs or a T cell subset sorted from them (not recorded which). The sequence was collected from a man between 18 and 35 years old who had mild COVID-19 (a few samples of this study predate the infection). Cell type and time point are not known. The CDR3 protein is CASSFHGASGANVLTF. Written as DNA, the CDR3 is TGTGCCAGCAGTTTCCACGGGGCCTCTGGGGCCAACGTCCTGACTTTC.